This TCR beta chain was identified during a study of CD8+CD57+ T cells in acquired aplastic anemia. Study summary: Recorded DNA amounts for sorted CD4+ and CD8+ cells had an average of around 3 ug. The study's findings and limits: Between the patient and control groups, CD8+ Simpson's diversity did not differ significantly. Some 28 sequences, all CD8+ CDR3, were shared between patients and controls.

In patients chosen for sequencing, flow cytometry had shown CD8+CD57+ cell expansion. Acquired aplastic anemia of severe grade affected all patients. The CDR3 contains 14 residues. Germline V CDR1 and CDR2: SGHTA, FQGNSA. Trimming took 3 bases from V and 5 from J; bases not matched to a gene: 4. Comments on this clonotype: Its specificity is not known.

Genomic DNA served as template for TCR beta VDJ and CDR3 profiling. TCRdb processed the reads anew with MiXCR; each CDR3 protein has one entry. The sample contains around 220,000 distinct CDR3 sequences, less than 60% of which appear only once. The clonotype was recovered from a human donor with aplastic anemia. The chain joins TRBV7-2 to TRBJ2-1; 7 bases fit TRBD2. The sequenced material came from sorted CD4+, CD8+, or CD8+CD57+ T cells (not recorded which) from PBMCs. The CDR3 DNA sequence: TGTGCCAGCAGCTTTGGGACTACGCACAATGAGCAGTTCTTC. The encoded protein is CASSFGTTHNEQFF.